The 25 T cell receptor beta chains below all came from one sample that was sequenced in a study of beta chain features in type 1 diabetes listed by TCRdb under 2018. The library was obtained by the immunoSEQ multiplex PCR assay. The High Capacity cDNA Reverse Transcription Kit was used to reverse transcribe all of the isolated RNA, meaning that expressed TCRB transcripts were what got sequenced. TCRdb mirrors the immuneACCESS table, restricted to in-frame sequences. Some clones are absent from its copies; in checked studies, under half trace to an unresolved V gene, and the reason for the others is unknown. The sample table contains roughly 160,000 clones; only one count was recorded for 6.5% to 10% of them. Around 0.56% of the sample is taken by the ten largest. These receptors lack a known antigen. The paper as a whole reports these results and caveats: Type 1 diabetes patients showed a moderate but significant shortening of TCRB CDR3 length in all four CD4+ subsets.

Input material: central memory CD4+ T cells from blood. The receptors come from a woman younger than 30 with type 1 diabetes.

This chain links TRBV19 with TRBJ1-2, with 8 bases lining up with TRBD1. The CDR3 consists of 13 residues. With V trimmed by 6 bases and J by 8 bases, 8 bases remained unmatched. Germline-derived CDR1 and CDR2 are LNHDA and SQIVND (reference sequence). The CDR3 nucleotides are TGTGCCAGTAGCGGACAGGGAAGGGTCGGCTACACCTTC. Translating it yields CASSGQGRVGYTF. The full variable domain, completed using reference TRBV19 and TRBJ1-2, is DGGITQSPKYLFRKEGQNVTLSCEQNLNHDAMYWYRQDPGQGLRLIYYSQIVNDFQKGDIAEGYSVSREKKESFPLTVTSAQKNPTAFYLCASSGQGRVGYTFGSGTRLTVV.

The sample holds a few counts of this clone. The CDR3 loop is CASTLGTGANSPLHF. CDR3 DNA: TGTGCCAGCACCCTCGGGACAGGAGCCAATTCACCCCTCCACTTT. This chain connects TRBV6-5 to TRBJ1-6; 8 bases line up with TRBD1. CDR1 and CDR2 (germline): MNHEY, SVGAGI. V lost 7 bases and J lost 7; bases outside the gene matches: 9. There are 15 residues in the CDR3.

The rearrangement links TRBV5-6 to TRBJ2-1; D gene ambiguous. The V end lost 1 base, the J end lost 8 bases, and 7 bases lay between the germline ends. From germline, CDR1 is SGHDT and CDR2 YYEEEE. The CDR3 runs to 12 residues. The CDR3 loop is CASSLFRDEQFF. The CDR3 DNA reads TGTGCCAGCAGCTTGTTTCGGGATGAGCAGTTCTTC. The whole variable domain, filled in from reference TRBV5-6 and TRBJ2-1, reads DAGVTQSPTHLIKTRGQQVTLRCSPKSGHDTVSWYQQALGQGPQFIFQYYEEEERQRGNFPDRFSGHQFPNYSSELNVNALLLGDSALYLCASSLFRDEQFFGPGTRLTVL.

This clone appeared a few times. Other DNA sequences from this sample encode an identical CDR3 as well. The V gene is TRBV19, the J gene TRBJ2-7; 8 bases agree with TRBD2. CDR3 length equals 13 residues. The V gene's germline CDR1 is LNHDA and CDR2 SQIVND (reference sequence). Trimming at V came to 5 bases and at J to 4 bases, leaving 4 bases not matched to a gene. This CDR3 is CASSPAGAYEQYF. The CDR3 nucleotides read TGTGCCAGTAGTCCAGCGGGAGCGTACGAGCAGTACTTC.

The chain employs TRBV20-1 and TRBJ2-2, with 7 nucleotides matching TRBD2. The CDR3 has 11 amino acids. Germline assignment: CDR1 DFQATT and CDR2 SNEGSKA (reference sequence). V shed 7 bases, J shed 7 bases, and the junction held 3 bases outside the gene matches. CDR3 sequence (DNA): TGCAGTGTAACGGGAGGCGGGGAGCTGTTTTTT. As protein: CSVTGGGELFF.

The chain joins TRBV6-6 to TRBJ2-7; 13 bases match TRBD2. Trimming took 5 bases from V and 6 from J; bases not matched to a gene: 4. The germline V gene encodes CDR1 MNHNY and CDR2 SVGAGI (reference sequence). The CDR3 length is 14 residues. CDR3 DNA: TGTGCCAGCAGTCGTGGACTAGCGGGAGTCGAGCAGTACTTC. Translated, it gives CASSRGLAGVEQYF.

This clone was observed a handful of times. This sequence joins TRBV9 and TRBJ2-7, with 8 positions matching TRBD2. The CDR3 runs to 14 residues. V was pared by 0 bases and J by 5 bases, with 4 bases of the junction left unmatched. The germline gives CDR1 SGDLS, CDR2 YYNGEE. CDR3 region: CASSVGGGGNEQYF. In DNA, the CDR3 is TGTGCCAGCAGCGTAGGGGGCGGGGGGAACGAGCAGTACTTC. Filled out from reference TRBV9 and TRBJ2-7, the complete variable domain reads DSGVTQTPKHLITATGQRVTLRCSPRSGDLSVYWYQQSLDQGLQFLIQYYNGEERAKGNILERFSAQQFPDLHSELNLSSLELGDSALYFCASSVGGGGNEQYFGPGTRLTVT.

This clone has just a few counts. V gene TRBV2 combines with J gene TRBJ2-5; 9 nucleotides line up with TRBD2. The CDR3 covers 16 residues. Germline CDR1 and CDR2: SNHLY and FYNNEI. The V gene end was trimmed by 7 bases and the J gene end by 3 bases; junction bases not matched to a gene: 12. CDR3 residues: CASKLSSGGPKETQYF. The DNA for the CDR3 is TGTGCCAGCAAGTTGAGCAGCGGGGGGCCGAAAGAGACCCAGTACTTC.

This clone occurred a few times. CDR3 bases: TGTGCCAGCAGTTTCCAGAAGGACAGGAGAAATCAGCCCCAGCATTTT. It specifies CASSFQKDRRNQPQHF. The genes are TRBV28 and TRBJ1-5; 7 bases fit TRBD1. Germline loops: CDR1 MDHEN, CDR2 SYDVKM. V was clipped by 3 bases and J by 4 bases; unmatched bases: 9. The length of the CDR3 is 16 residues.

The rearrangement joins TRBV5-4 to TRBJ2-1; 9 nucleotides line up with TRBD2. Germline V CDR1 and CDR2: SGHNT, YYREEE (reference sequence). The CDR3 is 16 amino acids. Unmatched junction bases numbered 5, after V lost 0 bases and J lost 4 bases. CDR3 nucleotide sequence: TGTGCCAGCAGCTTGGAGCCTCTAGCGGGGTACAATGAGCAGTTCTTC. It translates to CASSLEPLAGYNEQFF.

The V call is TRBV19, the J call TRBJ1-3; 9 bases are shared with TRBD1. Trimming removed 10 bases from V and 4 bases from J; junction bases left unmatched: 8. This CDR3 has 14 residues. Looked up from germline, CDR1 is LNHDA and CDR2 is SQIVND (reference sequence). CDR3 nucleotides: TGTGCCACAACTCCGGGACAGGGCGGAAACACCATATATTTT. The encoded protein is CATTPGQGGNTIYF.

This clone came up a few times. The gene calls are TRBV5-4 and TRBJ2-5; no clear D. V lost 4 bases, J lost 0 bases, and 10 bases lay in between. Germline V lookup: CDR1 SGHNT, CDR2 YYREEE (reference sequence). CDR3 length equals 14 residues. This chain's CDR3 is CASSRASDQETQYF. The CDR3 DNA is TGTGCCAGCAGCCGAGCGTCAGACCAAGAGACCCAGTACTTC.

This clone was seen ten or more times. CDR3 loop: CASSFHSVGTVNTEAFF. DNA for the CDR3: TGTGCCAGCAGTTTCCACAGTGTGGGGACAGTGAACACTGAAGCTTTCTTT. This sequence joins TRBV28 and TRBJ1-1; 7 bases are a match to TRBD1. From germline, CDR1 is MDHEN and CDR2 SYDVKM. The junction had 10 bases not matched to a gene; V was cut back by 3 bases and J by 0 bases. The length of the CDR3 is 17 residues.

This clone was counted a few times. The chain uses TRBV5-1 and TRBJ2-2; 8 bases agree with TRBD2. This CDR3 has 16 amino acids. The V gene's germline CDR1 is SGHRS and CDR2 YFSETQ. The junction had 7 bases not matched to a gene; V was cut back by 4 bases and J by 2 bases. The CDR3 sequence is CASSNTAGVNTGELFF. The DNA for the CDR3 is TGCGCCAGCAGCAACACAGCGGGGGTAAACACCGGGGAGCTGTTTTTT.

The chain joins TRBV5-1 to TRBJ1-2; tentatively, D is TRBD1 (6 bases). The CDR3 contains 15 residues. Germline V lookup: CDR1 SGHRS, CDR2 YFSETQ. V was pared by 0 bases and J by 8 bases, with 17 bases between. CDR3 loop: CASSLGDTASGGYTF. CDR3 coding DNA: TGCGCCAGCAGCTTGGGGGACACCGCCTCGGGGGGCTACACCTTC. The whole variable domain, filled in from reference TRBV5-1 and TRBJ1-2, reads KAGVTQTPRYLIKTRGQQVTLSCSPISGHRSVSWYQQTPGQGLQFLFEYFSETQRNKGNFPGRFSGRQFSNSRSEMNVSTLELGDSALYLCASSLGDTASGGYTFGSGTRLTVV.

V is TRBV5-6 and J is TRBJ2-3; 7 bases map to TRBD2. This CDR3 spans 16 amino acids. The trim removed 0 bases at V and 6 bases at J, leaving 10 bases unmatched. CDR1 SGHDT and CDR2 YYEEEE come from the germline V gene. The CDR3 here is CASSLGFSAGWDTQYF. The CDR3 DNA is TGTGCCAGCAGCTTGGGATTCTCAGCGGGATGGGATACGCAGTATTTT.

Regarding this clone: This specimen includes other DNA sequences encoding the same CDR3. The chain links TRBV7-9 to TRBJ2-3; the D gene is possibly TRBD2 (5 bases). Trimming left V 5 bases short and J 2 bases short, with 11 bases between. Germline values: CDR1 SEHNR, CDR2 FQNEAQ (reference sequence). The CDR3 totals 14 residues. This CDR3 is CASSLGRVTDTQYF. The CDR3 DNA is TGTGCCAGCAGCCTAGGGCGGGTCACAGATACGCAGTATTTT.

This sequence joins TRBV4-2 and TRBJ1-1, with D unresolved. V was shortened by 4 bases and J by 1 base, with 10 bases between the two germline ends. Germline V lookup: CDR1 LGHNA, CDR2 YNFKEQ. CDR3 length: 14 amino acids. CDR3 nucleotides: TGTGCCAGCAGCCCGGGTAATCAGAACACTGAAGCTTTCTTT. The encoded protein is CASSPGNQNTEAFF.

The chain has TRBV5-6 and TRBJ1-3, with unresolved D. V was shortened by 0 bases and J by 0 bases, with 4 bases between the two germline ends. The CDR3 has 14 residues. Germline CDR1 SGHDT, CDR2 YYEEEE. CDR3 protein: CASSLVSSGNTIYF. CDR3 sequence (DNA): TGTGCCAGCAGCTTGGTCAGCTCTGGAAACACCATATATTTT.

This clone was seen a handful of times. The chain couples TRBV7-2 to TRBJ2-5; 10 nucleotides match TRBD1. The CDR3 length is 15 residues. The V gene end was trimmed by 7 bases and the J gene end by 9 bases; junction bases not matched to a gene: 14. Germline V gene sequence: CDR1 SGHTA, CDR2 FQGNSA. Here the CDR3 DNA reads TGTGCCAGCACCCAATCCGGGACAGGGGTGTCTGCCCAGTACTTC. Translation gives CASTQSGTGVSAQYF.

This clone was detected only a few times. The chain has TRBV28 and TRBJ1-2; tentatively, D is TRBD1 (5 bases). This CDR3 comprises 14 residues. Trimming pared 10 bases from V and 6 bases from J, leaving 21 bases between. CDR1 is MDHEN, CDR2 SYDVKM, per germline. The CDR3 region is CATSGTPKLNGYTF. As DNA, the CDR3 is TGTGCCACCTCCGGGACTCCAAAACTTAATGGCTACACCTTC.

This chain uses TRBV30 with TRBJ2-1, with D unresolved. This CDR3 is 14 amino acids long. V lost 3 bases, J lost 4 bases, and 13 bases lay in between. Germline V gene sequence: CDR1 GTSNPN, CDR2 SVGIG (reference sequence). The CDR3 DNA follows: TGTGCCTGGAGCACCGCTAGTAGGTACAATGAGCAGTTCTTC. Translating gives CAWSTASRYNEQFF.

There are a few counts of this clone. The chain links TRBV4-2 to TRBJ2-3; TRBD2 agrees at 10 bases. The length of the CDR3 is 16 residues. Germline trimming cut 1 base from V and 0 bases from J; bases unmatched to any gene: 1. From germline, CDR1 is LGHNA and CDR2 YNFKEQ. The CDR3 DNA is TGTGCCAGCAGCCAAGTGACTAGCGGGAGCACAGATACGCAGTATTTT. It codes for CASSQVTSGSTDTQYF.

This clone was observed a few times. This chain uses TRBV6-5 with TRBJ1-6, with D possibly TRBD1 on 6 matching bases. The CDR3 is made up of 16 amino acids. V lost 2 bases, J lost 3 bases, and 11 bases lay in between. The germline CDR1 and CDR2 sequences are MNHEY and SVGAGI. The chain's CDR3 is CASSYNRDIYNSPLHF. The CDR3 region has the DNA TGTGCCAGCAGTTACAACCGGGACATCTATAATTCACCCCTCCACTTT.

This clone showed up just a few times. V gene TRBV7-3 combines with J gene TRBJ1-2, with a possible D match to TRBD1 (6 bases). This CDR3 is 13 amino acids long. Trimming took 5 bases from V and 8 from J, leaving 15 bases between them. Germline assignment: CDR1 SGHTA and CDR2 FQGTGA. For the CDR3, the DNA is TGTGCCAGCAGCCTCGGGGGGGGCGCCGGCTACACCTTC. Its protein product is CASSLGGGAGYTF.